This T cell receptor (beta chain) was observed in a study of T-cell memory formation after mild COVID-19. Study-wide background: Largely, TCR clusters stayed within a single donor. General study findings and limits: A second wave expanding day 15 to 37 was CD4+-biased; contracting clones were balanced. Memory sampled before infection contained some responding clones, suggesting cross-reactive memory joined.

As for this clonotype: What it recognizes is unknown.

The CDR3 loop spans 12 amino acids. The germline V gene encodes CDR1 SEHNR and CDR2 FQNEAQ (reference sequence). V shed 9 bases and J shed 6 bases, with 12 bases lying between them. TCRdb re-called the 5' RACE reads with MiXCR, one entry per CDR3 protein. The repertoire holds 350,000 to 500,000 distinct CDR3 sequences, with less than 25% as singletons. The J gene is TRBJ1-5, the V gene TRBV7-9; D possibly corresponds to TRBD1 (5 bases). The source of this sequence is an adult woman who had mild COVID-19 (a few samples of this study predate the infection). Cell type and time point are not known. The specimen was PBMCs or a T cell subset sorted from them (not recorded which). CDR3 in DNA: TGTGCCAGTTGCAGGGTGTCTCAGCCCCAGCATTTT. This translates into CASCRVSQPQHF. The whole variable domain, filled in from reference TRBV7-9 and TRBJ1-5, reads DTGVSQNPRHKITKRGQNVTFRCDPISEHNRLYWYRQTLGQGPEFLTYFQNEAQLEKSRLLSDRFSAERPKGSFSTLEIQRTEQGDSAMYLCASCRVSQPQHFGDGTRLSIL.